The rows below give T cell receptor beta chains drawn from one sample of a study of T cells in Graves' hyperthyroidism and ophthalmopathy. TCRdb re-called the multiplex PCR reads through MiXCR, storing one row per CDR3 protein. This sample has 300,000 to 450,000 distinct CDR3 sequences, with around a sixth found just once. The specimen sequenced was blood. All receptors come from a young woman with Graves' hyperthyroidism that later progressed to Graves' ophthalmopathy. CDR3s include the opening cysteine and the closing phenylalanine or tryptophan. A D gene is named only where the DNA matches it firmly. The size of a clone is reported for some rows only, either as once, few or many, or as a class for expanded clones.

V	D	J	size	DNA	CDR3
TRBV12-3/TRBV12-4	NA	TRBJ1-5	many	TGTGCCAGCAGTTTACATAGCAATCAGCCCCAGCATTTT	CASSLHSNQPQHF
TRBV6-2/TRBV6-3	NA	TRBJ2-7	NA	TGTGCCAGCAGCGCCTCTTACCGGGATCCCTACGAGCAGTACTTC	CASSASYRDPYEQYF
TRBV20-1	NA	TRBJ2-5	many	TGCAGTGTTCCGCACAGGGACCAAGAGACCCAGTACTTC	CSVPHRDQETQYF
TRBV5-1	TRBD1	TRBJ1-6	NA	TGCGCCAGCAGCTGGGGACAGGGAGAAGGGTCACCCCTCCACTTT	CASSWGQGEGSPLHF
TRBV29-1	TRBD1	TRBJ1-4	many	TGCAGCGTCCGGACAGGAGTAAATGAAAAACTGTTTTTT	CSVRTGVNEKLFF
TRBV19	NA	TRBJ2-1	few	TGTGCCAGTAGTTTGGCAGGGGCAGTTCGACTCAATGAGCAGTTCTTC	CASSLAGAVRLNEQFF
TRBV28	TRBD2	TRBJ2-1	many	TGTGCCAGCAGTTTTTTAACGGGAGGGCCGGGGGGTGAGCAGTTCTTC	CASSFLTGGPGGEQFF
TRBV12-3/TRBV12-4	NA	TRBJ1-6	few	TGTGCCAGCAGTCCCCGGGCCAATTCACCCCTCCACTTT	CASSPRANSPLHF
TRBV20-1	TRBD1	TRBJ1-1	many	TGCAGTGCTAGACCCGGGACAGGGATCATGAACACTGAAGCTTTCTTT	CSARPGTGIMNTEAFF
TRBV11-2	NA	TRBJ2-7	many	TGTGCCAGCAGCTTATCGGTAGGCGACGAGCAGTACTTC	CASSLSVGDEQYF
TRBV10-3	TRBD2	TRBJ2-5	few	TGTGCCATCAGTGAGAATGGCAGGGAGGGAGAGACCCAGTACTTC	CAISENGREGETQYF
TRBV20-1	NA	TRBJ2-5	many	TGCAGTGCTCAGCTCTCGGAGACCCAGTACTTC	CSAQLSETQYF
TRBV6-2/TRBV6-3	NA	TRBJ2-3	many	TGTGCCAGCACCCGCGGTGATACGCAGTATTTT	CASTRGDTQYF
TRBV28	TRBD2	TRBJ2-3	many	TGTGCCAGCAGTTTACTAGCGGGAGGGCCTCGGGGCACAGATACGCAGTATTTT	CASSLLAGGPRGTDTQYF
TRBV20-1	TRBD1	TRBJ1-6	few	TGCAGTGCTTACCCCGCGGGACAGGGTCATTCACCCCTCCACTTT	CSAYPAGQGHSPLHF
TRBV5-8	TRBD1	TRBJ1-3	few	TGTGCCAGCAGCCCTCCCAGGGGGCACACTATATATTTT	CASSPPRGHTIYF
TRBV15	TRBD2	TRBJ2-1	few	TGTGCCACCAGCAGACGACTAGCGGGAGCGGAATCCCAGTTCTTC	CATSRRLAGAESQFF
TRBV4-1	TRBD2	TRBJ2-1	NA	TGCGCCAGCAGCCACCGAGCCGAAAGCGGGGGGCCCTACAATGAGCAGTTCTTC	CASSHRAESGGPYNEQFF
TRBV27	NA	TRBJ2-2	NA	TGTGCCAGCAGTTTATCTCGGACTTTCCTAGACACCGGGGAGCTGTTTTTT	CASSLSRTFLDTGELFF
TRBV12-3/TRBV12-4	NA	TRBJ1-3	many	TGTGCCAGCAGTTTCGGTTTACGAAACACCATATATTTT	CASSFGLRNTIYF
TRBV13	NA	TRBJ2-3	NA	TGTGCCAGCAGCTTAGAGGGCACAGATACGCAGTATTTT	CASSLEGTDTQYF
TRBV7-9	TRBD2	TRBJ2-3	few	TGTGCCAGCAGCAGGACTAGCCCAGATACGCAGTATTTT	CASSRTSPDTQYF
TRBV25-1	NA	TRBJ1-4	NA	TGTGCCAGCAGCACCACAGGGACAACTAATGAAAAACTGTTTTTT	CASSTTGTTNEKLFF
TRBV6-2/TRBV6-3	NA	TRBJ1-2	few	TGTGCCAGCAGTTACTCGACAAGCTACACCTTC	CASSYSTSYTF
TRBV2	TRBD1	TRBJ1-2	few	TGTGCCAGCAGAGGTACAGGGGCGGGGTATGGCTACACCTTC	CASRGTGAGYGYTF
TRBV2	TRBD2	TRBJ2-3	few	TGTGCCAGCGAAAACTCTCAACTAGCGCCCAGCACAGATACGCAGTATTTT	CASENSQLAPSTDTQYF